The source of this TCR beta chain is a study of blood T cell repertoires in COVID-19 (dated by TCRdb to the early 2020s). Background on the whole study: Samples from collaborators originated in the United States, Italy and Spain and spanned both the acute and convalescent phases of COVID-19. The prospective study material was composed of cDNA or gDNA derived from T cells, B-cell-depleted T cells, or PBMCs. Subjects who had been exposed to COVID-19, were actively infected with it, or had recovered from it provided the deeply sampled blood TCRbeta repertoires that made up the dataset. The repertoires were released in a freely available public database meant as a resource for research on the immune response to SARS-CoV-2. The samples were drawn from two sources: the first 160 participants of the ongoing ImmuneRACE study, and about 1,300 subjects contributed by 6 global collaborators. Sample metadata almost always included a de-identified subject ID, COVID-19 status, age in years and sex. Where HLA class I and class II types were available, the types were taken from metadata supplied by the sample provider, not from assay-based typing. General findings and caveats noted by the study authors: The quantity of clinical and demographic metadata differed by source and by participant and was supplied without curation.

Whole blood was collected in K2EDTA tubes by collaborating institutions according to the institutions' own protocols. For TCRbeta analysis, collaborator samples were shipped as frozen whole blood, as isolated PBMCs, or as DNA extracted from either sample type. With regard to this clone: It lacks a known antigen. Base-call qualities are not available, and no considerably larger clone is one nucleotide away.

According to the germline V gene (reference sequence), CDR1 reads LNHDA and CDR2 reads SQIVND. At the junction V is shortened by 4 bases and J by 3 bases, with 10 bases in between. Including the terminal cysteine and phenylalanine, the CDR3 comprises 13 residues. Of all the DNA, just the CDR3 is kept, 39 bases in frame from base 1. TCRbeta CDR3 regions were amplified from genomic DNA by means of the immunoSEQ Assay, a bias-controlled multiplex PCR. Turning to the authors' computational methods: The number of nucleated cells in each sample was estimated by amplification of reference gene primers within the assay. To quantify the absolute abundance of each unique TCRbeta CDR3 rearrangement, sequence reads were collapsed and filtered. For each sample, productive Simpson clonality was calculated as the square root of Simpson's diversity index across productive rearrangements. TCRdb obtained this table from immuneACCESS and retained in-frame rearrangements with V and J assigned. These tables miss some clones; where compared with another copy, unresolved V genes account for less than half of the shortfall, and the remainder is unexplained. V and J calls plus clone size are reproduced from that table; the DNA served to infer D and trimming. This sample lists some 90,000 clones; roughly 78% were detected once. Approximately 10% of the sample goes to the ten largest clones.

The receptor chain draws on TRBV19 and TRBJ2-7; the D gene cannot be named for sure. Sequencing input: peripheral blood. The sequence was collected from a woman aged 70-85 years with acute or convalescent COVID-19. The DNA is TGTGCCAGTAGTAATCGACTCCTCTACGAGCAGTACTTC. It translates as CASSNRLLYEQYF.